This TCR beta chain was found in a study of a mutant IDH1 vaccine in newly diagnosed glioma. TCRdb keeps only in-frame clones here, not all; method: immunoSEQ multiplex PCR. The table has tens of thousands of clones, more than 60% seen once. Time point in this sample: week 35, safety follow-up. Mutant IDH1 20-mer peptide, at 300 ug, made up each vaccine dose, with topical imiquimod. In this sample, this clone turned up a few times. Its target is not known. V shed 5 bases and J shed 6 bases, with 13 bases lying between them. Germline V gene sequence: CDR1 SGHAT, CDR2 FQNNGV. This CDR3 contains 13 residues.

Sequenced material: PBMCs, taken from a glioma patient whose treatment included an IDH1 peptide vaccine. The genes are TRBV11-2 and TRBJ1-1; no clear D gene. The receptor was derived from a man aged 50 to 59 with glioma. This CDR3 reads CASSPSRGAEAFF. CDR3 nucleotides: TGTGCCAGCAGCCCAAGTCGAGGAGCTGAAGCTTTCTTT.